The 25 T cell receptor beta chains reported below all come from one sample, sequenced in a study of monozygotic twins with inflammatory bowel disease. TCRdb re-called the 5' RACE reads and catalogs CDR3 proteins one per entry, DNA excluded. This sample lists about 420,000 distinct CDR3 sequences; its ten largest clones have 2% to 3%. Sequenced input: blood. The source is a human donor with ulcerative colitis or Crohn's disease, or a healthy co-twin of an affected twin (not recorded which).

V gene TRBV20-1 combines with J gene TRBJ2-5; the TCRdb call, TRBD2, lacks DNA for checking. Per germline, CDR1 DFQATT and CDR2 SNEGSKA (reference sequence). The CDR3 sequence is 14 residues long. CDR3 loop: CSASGDLREETQYF.

The chain couples TRBV2 to TRBJ2-5. This CDR3 region has 13 residues. CDR1 is SNHLY, CDR2 FYNNEI, per germline. CDR3 in amino acids: CASSDSAQETQYF.

The V gene is TRBV5-1, the J gene TRBJ1-2; the D call from TCRdb, TRBD1, cannot be confirmed without DNA. This CDR3 region has 14 residues. CDR1 is SGHRS and CDR2 is YFSETQ in the germline V gene. CDR3 loop: CASSLVGGNYGYTF.

V is TRBV3-1 and J is TRBJ2-2; checking the TCRdb D call of TRBD1 is not possible without DNA. The CDR3 has 15 amino acids. The germline V gene encodes CDR1 LGHDT and CDR2 YNNKEL (reference sequence). This CDR3 is CASSQGTAYTGELFF. Variable domain in full (rest from reference TRBV3-1 and TRBJ2-2): DTAVSQTPKYLVTQMGNDKSIKCEQNLGHDTMYWYKQDSKKFLKIMFSYNNKELIINETVPNRFSPKSPDKAHLNLHINSLELGDSAVYFCASSQGTAYTGELFFGEGSRLTVL.

This sequence joins TRBV7-2 and TRBJ1-5. The CDR3 has 14 amino acids. CDR1 is SGHTA, CDR2 FQGNSA, per germline. CDR3 loop: CASSLGAEPQPQHF.

The CDR3 loop is CASSQSLAGTDTQYF. The rearrangement links TRBV18 to TRBJ2-3; TCRdb's D gene call, TRBD2, goes unchecked for lack of DNA. Germline lookup yields CDR1 KGHSH and CDR2 LQKENI. The CDR3 has 15 amino acids.

V is TRBV29-1 and J is TRBJ2-5. Germline CDR1 is SQVTM and CDR2 is ANQGSEA. The CDR3 consists of 13 residues. The CDR3 region is CSVEGRVQETQYF.

The CDR3 region is CASGLLAGGTNTGELFF. The chain employs TRBV6-5 and TRBJ2-2; the TRBD2 assignment by TCRdb is unverifiable without DNA. Germline CDR1 reads MNHEY; CDR2 reads SVGAGI. The CDR3 spans 17 residues.

This chain links TRBV5-1 with TRBJ2-4; the D call from TCRdb, TRBD1, cannot be confirmed without DNA. There are 16 residues in the CDR3. CDR1 SGHRS and CDR2 YFSETQ come from the germline V gene. The CDR3 is CASSSRQGGAKNIQYF.

The CDR3 reads CSGDGGAPADTQYF. This rearrangement joins TRBV20-1 to TRBJ2-3; TCRdb indicates TRBD1, and absent DNA this call remains unverified. CDR1 and CDR2 from the germline V gene are DFQATT and SNEGSKA (reference sequence). The CDR3 is 14 amino acids.

This chain connects TRBV28 to TRBJ2-5; TCRdb proposes TRBD1, but this gene call is untestable without DNA. The CDR3 extends over 15 amino acids. Germline CDR1 is MDHEN and CDR2 is SYDVKM. The CDR3 loop is CASSPLGGIQETQYF.

The J gene is TRBJ2-1, the V gene TRBV28; TCRdb picks TRBD1, but there is no DNA to check that call. This CDR3 comprises 12 residues. CDR1 is MDHEN, CDR2 SYDVKM, per germline. The CDR3 spells CASSLPGESQFF.

The chain recombines TRBV12-3 or TRBV12-4 with TRBJ1-4; the D call from TCRdb, TRBD1, cannot be confirmed without DNA. This CDR3 has 16 residues. CDR3 protein: CASSQGRAGSYEKLFF.

The chain combines TRBV10-3 with TRBJ1-5. Germline V CDR1 and CDR2: ENHRY, SYGVKD. The CDR3 is made up of 14 amino acids. The CDR3 loop is CAISVKESNQPQHF.

CDR3 amino acids: CASSPPGQFTYEQYF. The chain recombines TRBV27 with TRBJ2-7; TCRdb's D gene call, TRBD1, goes unchecked for lack of DNA. This CDR3 spans 15 amino acids. Germline loops: CDR1 MNHEY, CDR2 SMNVEV (reference sequence).

This chain uses TRBV5-6 with TRBJ2-1; absent DNA, TCRdb's TRBD2 call cannot be checked. This CDR3 region has 14 residues. Germline assignment: CDR1 SGHDT and CDR2 YYEEEE. This chain's CDR3 is CASSLAGVVNEQFF.

This rearrangement joins TRBV27 to TRBJ2-4; no DNA is available, so the TRBD2 call from TCRdb remains unchecked. The CDR3 consists of 16 residues. The germline gives CDR1 MNHEY, CDR2 SMNVEV (reference sequence). The CDR3 loop is CASSPRLAGAKNIQYF.

The rearrangement joins TRBV29-1 to TRBJ2-1. The CDR3 spans 14 residues. CDR1 SQVTM and CDR2 ANQGSEA come from the germline V gene. The CDR3 sequence is CSVEGGSSYNEQFF.

The V call is TRBV20-1, the J call TRBJ1-1; TCRdb's D gene call, TRBD1, goes unchecked for lack of DNA. The CDR3 is 16 residues long. CDR1 and CDR2 (germline): DFQATT, SNEGSKA (reference sequence). The CDR3 loop reads CSARDRWRGGDTEAFF.

This CDR3 reads CASVSGIERYNEQFF. V is TRBV2 and J is TRBJ2-1; there is no DNA to check the TCRdb D call of TRBD2. Germline V gene data show CDR1 as SNHLY and CDR2 as FYNNEI. The CDR3 has 15 amino acids.

This rearrangement joins TRBV5-1 to TRBJ2-4. Germline V CDR1 and CDR2: SGHRS, YFSETQ. The CDR3 is 15 amino acids. CDR3: CASSLGSVGENIQYF.

This chain links TRBV29-1 with TRBJ1-5. Per the germline V gene, CDR1 is SQVTM and CDR2 is ANQGSEA. This CDR3 region has 13 residues. CDR3 protein: CSVAGTVDQPQHF.

The chain links TRBV24-1 to TRBJ1-5. The CDR3 runs 13 residues. Germline assignment: CDR1 KGHDR and CDR2 SFDVKD. CDR3 residues: CATSGEGRQPQHF.

The V call is TRBV7-2, the J call TRBJ1-2; TCRdb's D call, TRBD1, is unchecked because there is no DNA. This CDR3 region has 15 residues. CDR1 SGHTA and CDR2 FQGNSA come from the germline V gene. The CDR3 protein is CASSLSDRVAYGYTF.

This chain connects TRBV13 to TRBJ1-1; TCRdb selects TRBD1, and the lack of DNA leaves this call unchecked. Germline V lookup: CDR1 PRHDT, CDR2 FYEKMQ (reference sequence). The CDR3 length is 13 residues. CDR3: CASSSYPRGEAFF.